This TCR beta chain was recorded in a study of OX40 agonist ivuxolimab in advanced cancers. Study-wide background: Every 2 weeks, ivuxolimab was infused into the patients intravenously at between 0.01 and 10 mg/kg. The study's findings and limits: Some patients who did not respond also had low normalized T-cell clonal expansion.

This table comes from immunoSEQ multiplex PCR, and its TCRdb copy is limited to in-frame clones, with some not included. The table records tens of thousands of clones, roughly 83% of them present only once. The V gene end was trimmed by 6 bases and the J gene end by 3 bases; junction bases not matched to a gene: 9. The CDR3 runs to 15 residues. Per germline, CDR1 MDHEN and CDR2 SYDVKM. On this clone itself: Antigen: not known.

The chain has TRBV28 and TRBJ1-2; 8 nucleotides align to TRBD1. Sequenced here: CD4+ or CD8+ T cells sorted from blood, sampled in a trial of the OX40 agonist ivuxolimab. The origin of this receptor is an adult with an advanced solid tumor such as melanoma, head and neck, liver or kidney cancer. CDR3 coding DNA: TGTGCCAGCAGCCCCGGGACAGGACGGTACTATGGCTACACCTTC. Translated, it gives CASSPGTGRYYGYTF.